The 3 T cell receptor beta chains below come from one sample, sequenced in a study of PD-L1 blockade in urothelial cancer. Assay used: immunoSEQ multiplex PCR; TCRdb lists only in-frame clones, some missing. The sample has over 45,000 clones, around 84% seen once; the top ten hold under 3%. The material was PBMCs, obtained around atezolizumab (anti-PD-L1) treatment. The receptors were sampled from a man aged 50-60 years with urothelial cancer.

The rearrangement uses TRBV30 and TRBJ1-4; D uncertain. Trimming took off 2 bases at V and 4 bases at J, with 5 bases between the two ends. This CDR3 spans 12 amino acids. Per germline, CDR1 GTSNPN and CDR2 SVGIG (reference sequence). The CDR3, as DNA: TGTGCCTGGAGTCAGTTTAATGAAAAACTGTTTTTT. It translates to CAWSQFNEKLFF.

The chain is built from TRBV6-1 and TRBJ2-7; the D is unclear. The CDR3 length is 13 residues. Trimming stripped 5 bases from V and 5 bases from J, with 13 bases between. The germline V gene has CDR1 MNHNS and CDR2 SASEGT. CDR3 loop: CASSTRHGNEQYF. In DNA form, the CDR3 reads TGTGCCAGCAGTACCCGCCATGGCAACGAGCAGTACTTC.

The rearrangement joins TRBV6-5 to TRBJ2-6; the match to TRBD1 covers 8 bases. V was clipped by 5 bases and J by 3 bases; unmatched bases: 3. This CDR3 contains 15 residues. Germline V gene lookup returns CDR1 MNHEY and CDR2 SVGAGI. The CDR3 nucleotides are TGTGCCAGCAGTCCCAGGGGGCTTGGGGCCAACGTCCTGACTTTC. It specifies CASSPRGLGANVLTF.